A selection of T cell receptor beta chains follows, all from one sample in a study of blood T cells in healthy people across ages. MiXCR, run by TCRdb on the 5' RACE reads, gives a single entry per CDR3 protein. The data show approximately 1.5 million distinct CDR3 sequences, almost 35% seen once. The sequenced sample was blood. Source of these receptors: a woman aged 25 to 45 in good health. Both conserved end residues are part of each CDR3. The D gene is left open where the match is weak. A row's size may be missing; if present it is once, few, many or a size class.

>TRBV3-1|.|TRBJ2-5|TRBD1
CASSPSRTGQGKTQYF
TGTGCCAGCAGCCCTTCACGGACAGGCCAAGGAAAGACCCAGTACTTC
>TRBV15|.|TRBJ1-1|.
CATSSKDSTEAFF
TGTGCCACCAGCAGTAAGGATAGCACTGAAGCTTTCTTT
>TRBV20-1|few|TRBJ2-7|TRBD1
CSARDRRLGTATYEQYF
TGCAGTGCTAGAGATAGGAGGTTGGGGACAGCCACCTACGAGCAGTACTTC
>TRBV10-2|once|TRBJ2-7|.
CASSESGLGRDEQYF
TGCGCCAGCAGTGAGTCAGGGTTGGGGCGAGACGAGCAGTACTTC
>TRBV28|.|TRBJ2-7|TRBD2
CASSNPRTSGTYEQYF
TGTGCCAGCAGCAACCCTCGGACTAGCGGTACCTACGAGCAGTACTTC
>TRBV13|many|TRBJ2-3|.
CASSLSSWTDTQYF
TGTGCCAGCAGCTTAAGTTCTTGGACAGATACGCAGTATTTT
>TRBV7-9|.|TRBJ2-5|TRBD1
CASSRRQGWSETQYF
TGTGCCAGCAGCCGTCGACAGGGTTGGTCAGAGACCCAGTACTTC
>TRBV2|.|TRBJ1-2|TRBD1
CASRDRVIYGYTF
TGTGCCAGCAGGGACAGGGTGATCTATGGCTACACCTTC
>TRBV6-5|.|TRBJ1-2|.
CASSYGAHYGYTF
TGTGCCAGCAGTTACGGGGCTCACTATGGCTACACCTTC
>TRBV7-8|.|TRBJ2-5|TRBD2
CASSRRIAGGGETQYF
TGTGCCAGCAGCCGAAGGATAGCGGGGGGTGGAGAGACCCAGTACTTC
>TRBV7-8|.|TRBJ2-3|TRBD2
CASSWVAGVASTDTQYF
TGTGCCAGCAGCTGGGTGGCGGGGGTCGCTAGCACAGATACGCAGTATTTT
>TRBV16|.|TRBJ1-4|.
CASSRRTVSTNEKLFF
TGTGCCAGCAGCCGGAGAACGGTATCAACTAATGAAAAACTGTTTTTT
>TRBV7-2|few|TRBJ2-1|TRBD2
CASSLTSGMENEQFF
TGTGCCAGCAGCCTGACTAGCGGGATGGAAAATGAGCAGTTCTTC
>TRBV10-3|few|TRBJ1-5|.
CAIREDSNQPQHF
TGTGCCATCAGGGAGGACAGCAATCAGCCCCAGCATTTT
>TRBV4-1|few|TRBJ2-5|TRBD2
CASSQRLAAQETQYF
TGCGCCAGCAGCCAAAGACTAGCGGCCCAAGAGACCCAGTACTTC
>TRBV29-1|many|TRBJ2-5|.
CSVASGEETQYF
TGCAGCGTTGCGAGCGGAGAAGAGACCCAGTACTTC
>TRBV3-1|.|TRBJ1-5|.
CASSQSGGGNQPQHF
TGTGCCAGCAGCCAAAGTGGGGGGGGCAATCAGCCCCAGCATTTT
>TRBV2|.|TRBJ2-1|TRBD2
CASRAAAGGPHEQFF
TGTGCCAGCAGGGCCGCGGCGGGGGGGCCACATGAGCAGTTCTTC
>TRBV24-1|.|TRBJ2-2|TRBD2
CATSSSGGARNTGELFF
TGTGCCACCAGTTCTAGCGGGGGAGCCAGGAACACCGGGGAGCTGTTTTTT
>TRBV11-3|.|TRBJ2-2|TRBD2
CASSFPKIAGNLLSNTGELFF
TGTGCCAGCAGCTTCCCCAAAATAGCGGGAAACCTTCTTTCGAACACCGGGGAGCTGTTTTTT